The clone carrying this T cell receptor beta chain has more than one count but fewer than ten. Its antigen is still unknown. Treatment of the sample: oral pan-JAK inhibitor, 5-10 mg twice daily. The CDR3 spans 17 residues. The data derive from a study of CD8+ T cells in alopecia areata. Study context: Treated individuals took tofacitinib by mouth, 5 to 10 mg twice daily. Study-level findings and limits: Sequenced scalp T cells also include alphabeta T cells resident in normal skin. Sharing of TCR sequences between patients (possibly for HLA-related reasons) was less clear than in mice. For lesional scalp, especially alopecia totalis/universalis, clonality was higher than in normal scalp.

The sequencing template was cDNA reverse transcribed from extracted RNA. Clones were read by immunoSEQ multiplex PCR, and TCRdb kept only the in-frame ones, dropping some. This sample has some 80,000 clones; approximately 66% occur once, and the top ten carry about 25%. Material: CD8+ T cells sorted from blood, obtained at week 24, from a patient treated with tofacitinib. The chain has TRBV21-1 and TRBJ2-3; TRBD2, the table's D call, was not compared with the DNA. TRBV21-1 is noted as a pseudogene. The origin of this receptor is a human donor with alopecia areata. The CDR3 bases are TGTGCCAGCAGCAAAGGGGACTGGAGCTTTAGCACAGATACGCAGTATTTT. Translated, it gives CASSKGDWSFSTDTQYF.